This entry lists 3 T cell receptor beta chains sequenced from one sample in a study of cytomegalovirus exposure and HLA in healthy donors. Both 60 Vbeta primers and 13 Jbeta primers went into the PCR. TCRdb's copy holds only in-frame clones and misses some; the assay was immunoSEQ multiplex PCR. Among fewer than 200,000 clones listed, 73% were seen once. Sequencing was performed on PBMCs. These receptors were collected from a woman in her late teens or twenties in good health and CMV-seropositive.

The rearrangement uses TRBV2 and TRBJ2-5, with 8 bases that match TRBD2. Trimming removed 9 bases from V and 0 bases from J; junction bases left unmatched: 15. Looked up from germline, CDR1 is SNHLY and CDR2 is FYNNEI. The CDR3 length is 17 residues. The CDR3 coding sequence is TGTGCCAGTCATTCGTCGCTAAGCGGGGGAAACCAAGAGACCCAGTACTTC. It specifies CASHSSLSGGNQETQYF.

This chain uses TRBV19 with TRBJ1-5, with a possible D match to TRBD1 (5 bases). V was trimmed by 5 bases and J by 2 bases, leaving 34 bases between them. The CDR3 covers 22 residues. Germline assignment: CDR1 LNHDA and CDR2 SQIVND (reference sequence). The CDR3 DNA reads TGTGCCAGTAGTTACACGCCCGCAGGGTCATTGGCCCATGGCCCTGGCAATCAGCCCCAGCATTTT. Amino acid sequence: CASSYTPAGSLAHGPGNQPQHF.

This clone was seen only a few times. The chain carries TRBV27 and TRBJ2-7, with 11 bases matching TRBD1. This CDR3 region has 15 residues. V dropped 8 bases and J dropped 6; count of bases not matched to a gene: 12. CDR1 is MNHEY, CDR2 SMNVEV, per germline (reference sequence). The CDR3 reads CASSFGWTGGCEQYF. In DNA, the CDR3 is TGTGCCAGCTCCTTCGGGTGGACAGGGGGCTGCGAGCAGTACTTC.